This T cell receptor beta chain was documented in a study of vaccination and CD4 T cells after COVID-19. On this clonotype: Its antigen is undetermined.

Documented time point: late sampling 161 to 241 days after vaccination in three convalescent patients. Documented treatment: approximately nine-day PBMC culture with coronavirus spike peptide pools or control peptides (ViraFEST assay). Negative selection purified CD4+ T cells after approximately nine days of culture. The V gene lost 6 bases and the J gene lost 8 bases, with 23 bases spanning the gap. Per germline, CDR1 MNHEY and CDR2 SVGEGT. The CDR3 is made up of 15 amino acids. Sequencing of the DNA from cultured CD4+ T cells was carried out with the Oncomine TCR Beta short-read assay. TCRdb re-called the PCR reads through MiXCR, storing one row per CDR3 protein. The sample includes more than 20,000 distinct CDR3 sequences, 35% to 50% of them seen just once.

The material sequenced was CD4+ T cells from blood, cultured in vitro, taken about 7 months after SARS-CoV-2 vaccination. The origin of this receptor is a human donor who had recovered from COVID-19. The V call is TRBV6-2 or TRBV6-3, the J call TRBJ2-7, with D perhaps given as TRBD1 or TRBD2 (5 bases each). The CDR3 loop reads CASSYNEAGAQQQYF. The CDR3 DNA sequence: TGTGCCAGCAGCTACAATGAGGCCGGGGCTCAGCAGCAGTACTTC.